Following are 23 T cell receptor beta chains from one sample sequenced in a study of beta chain features in type 1 diabetes (dated by TCRdb to 2016 to 2018). The study at large found these results: In all four CD4+ subsets, TCRB CDR3 length was moderately but significantly shorter in type 1 diabetes patients.

Library preparation employed the immunoSEQ multiplex PCR assay. The entire isolated RNA was reverse transcribed using the High Capacity cDNA Reverse Transcription Kit, and thus expressed TCRB transcripts were sequenced. TCRdb carries this immuneACCESS record with in-frame sequences only. Its versions omit some clonotypes, under half of them owing to an unresolved V gene in the studies checked, with the rest unexplained. For this sample the table gives around 710,000 clones, of which roughly an eighth were detected only once. The top ten hold approximately 0.11% of the sample. Which antigens these TCRs recognize remains unknown. The sample was naive CD4+ T cells from blood. Sample cell subset or site, as interpreted from the label and publication: true naive CD4+ T cells. These receptors originate from a man aged 30-40 years with type 1 diabetes.

The chain has TRBV29-1 and TRBJ2-3, with D unclear. V was shortened by 6 bases and J by 1 base, with 11 bases between the two germline ends. This CDR3 has 13 amino acids. Germline-derived CDR1 and CDR2 are SQVTM and ANQGSEA. CDR3 coding DNA: TGCAGCGTAGAGCGCCCCGGCACAGATACGCAGTATTTT. Translated, it gives CSVERPGTDTQYF.

This clone was recorded a few times. V usage is TRBV6-6 and J usage is TRBJ2-5; 7 bases agree with TRBD2. CDR1 is MNHNY and CDR2 is SVGAGI in the germline V gene (reference sequence). J lost 4 bases, V lost 2 bases, and 4 bases had no gene match. The CDR3 is made up of 14 amino acids. CDR3 sequence: CASSYREGRETQYF. The CDR3 DNA reads as TGTGCCAGCAGTTACAGGGAGGGAAGAGAGACCCAGTACTTC.

This clone was found a few times. The chain recombines TRBV7-2 with TRBJ1-2, with D possibly matching TRBD1 (6 bases). V lost 4 bases and J lost 4, with 10 bases in between. The V gene's germline CDR1 is SGHTA and CDR2 FQGNSA. The CDR3 consists of 13 residues. The CDR3 DNA is TGTGCCAGCAGCTCTGGGGGCCTCTATGGCTACACCTTC. This translates into CASSSGGLYGYTF.

V and J are TRBV12-5 and TRBJ2-5; the D is unclear. This CDR3 is 14 amino acids long. Trimming pared 7 bases from V and 3 bases from J, leaving 15 bases between. The V gene's germline CDR1 is LGHNT and CDR2 FRNRAP. This CDR3 reads CASALRTGEETQYF. The CDR3 coding sequence is TGTGCTAGTGCCCTTCGGACGGGCGAAGAGACCCAGTACTTC.

The chain is built from TRBV9 and TRBJ1-5; TRBD1 agrees at 9 bases. Germline trimming cut 0 bases from V and 4 bases from J; bases unmatched to any gene: 2. Germline CDR1 reads SGDLS; CDR2 reads YYNGEE. The CDR3 has 15 residues. CDR3 loop: CASSVDGQGNQPQHF. The DNA of the CDR3 is TGTGCCAGCAGCGTAGATGGACAGGGGAATCAGCCCCAGCATTTT.

The gene calls are TRBV13 and TRBJ2-5; 9 nucleotides agree with TRBD1. This CDR3 region has 14 residues. Per the germline V gene, CDR1 is PRHDT and CDR2 is FYEKMQ (reference sequence). V lost 5 bases, J lost 5 bases, and 6 bases stayed unmatched. The DNA for the CDR3 is TGTGCCAGCAGCGGGGACAGGGTAGGGGAGACCCAGTACTTC. Protein product: CASSGDRVGETQYF.

A few counts support this clone. The gene calls are TRBV11-2 and TRBJ1-5, with 7 positions matching TRBD1. Germline lookup yields CDR1 SGHAT and CDR2 FQNNGV. V was pared by 5 bases and J by 5 bases, with 3 bases of the junction left unmatched. The CDR3 runs to 13 residues. The CDR3 region has the DNA TGTGCCAGCAGCACGGGGACAGATCAGCCCCAGCATTTT. It encodes CASSTGTDQPQHF.

This clone was counted between two and nine times. This rearrangement joins TRBV14 to TRBJ2-1, with 10 bases that match TRBD2. Germline V gene data show CDR1 as SGHDN and CDR2 as FVKESK. The CDR3 extends over 15 amino acids. Trimming removed 4 bases from V and 6 bases from J; junction bases left unmatched: 6. The CDR3 nucleotides are TGTGCCAGCAGCCCACGGACTAGCGGCCTCAATGAGCAGTTCTTC. Protein sequence: CASSPRTSGLNEQFF.

This clone was seen a few times. V usage is TRBV5-6 and J usage is TRBJ1-3; the D is unclear. The germline V and J ends were trimmed by 0 bases and 0 bases, with 10 bases remaining between them. The germline CDR1 and CDR2 sequences are SGHDT and YYEEEE. CDR3 length: 16 amino acids. The CDR3 DNA reads as TGTGCCAGCAGCTTGGCAGTTTCTAGCTCTGGAAACACCATATATTTT. Protein sequence: CASSLAVSSSGNTIYF.

In this sample, this clone turned up a few times. V gene TRBV5-6 combines with J gene TRBJ2-1, with no clear D. CDR1 and CDR2 from the germline V gene are SGHDT and YYEEEE. The CDR3 runs to 11 residues. Trimming pared 2 bases from V and 10 bases from J, leaving 7 bases between. The CDR3: CASSFGAEQFF. The DNA for the CDR3 is TGTGCCAGCAGCTTCGGCGCGGAGCAGTTCTTC.

Only a few counts were recorded for this clone. The chain recombines TRBV5-1 with TRBJ1-2; D call uncertain. Germline-derived CDR1 and CDR2 are SGHRS and YFSETQ. This CDR3 has 13 residues. Trimming shortened V by 0 bases and J by 1 base, and 4 bases separated the two germline ends. This chain's CDR3 is CASSLGDNYGYTF. The CDR3 bases are TGCGCCAGCAGCTTGGGGGATAACTATGGCTACACCTTC.

The CDR3 loop is CSTDREQTQYF. CDR3 in DNA: TGCAGCACCGACAGGGAGCAGACCCAGTACTTC. The chain couples TRBV29-1 to TRBJ2-5; 7 nucleotides align to TRBD1. V lost 8 bases, J lost 6 bases, and 6 bases stayed unmatched. Germline V gene sequence: CDR1 SQVTM, CDR2 ANQGSEA. This CDR3 has 11 amino acids.

This clone was found a few times. The chain employs TRBV19 and TRBJ2-1, with no clear D. CDR1 and CDR2 (germline): LNHDA, SQIVND (reference sequence). Trimming stripped 3 bases from V and 7 bases from J, with 13 bases between. This CDR3 spans 14 amino acids. As DNA, the CDR3 is TGTGCCAGTAGTATTCTTGGGGATCTGAATGAGCAGTTCTTC. It specifies CASSILGDLNEQFF.

The V call is TRBV10-3, the J call TRBJ1-1, with D tentatively TRBD1 (5 bases). This CDR3 is built from 14 residues. V shed 4 bases and J shed 10 bases, with 19 bases lying between them. CDR1 and CDR2 (germline): ENHRY, SYGVKD. The CDR3 spells CAISGEGGAGAAFF. The CDR3 DNA is TGTGCCATCAGTGGGGAAGGCGGGGCCGGAGCAGCTTTCTTT.

The V call is TRBV6-1, the J call TRBJ2-5; the D call may be TRBD1 or TRBD2 (5 bases each). The V end was cut by 2 bases, the J end by 1 base, with 20 bases between. The CDR3 has 18 residues. Germline CDR1 reads MNHNS; CDR2 reads SASEGT. CDR3 bases: TGTGCCAGCAGTGAAAACCCCTTACTAGGGGCCCTCCAAGAGACCCAGTACTTC. This translates into CASSENPLLGALQETQYF.

This clone was seen more than once but under ten times. The rearrangement links TRBV7-2 to TRBJ2-6, with no clear D. The V gene lost 2 bases and the J gene lost 10 bases, with 12 bases spanning the gap. The germline V gene encodes CDR1 SGHTA and CDR2 FQGNSA. This CDR3 is built from 14 residues. The CDR3 loop is CASSLNHNPNVLTF. As DNA, the CDR3 is TGTGCCAGCAGCTTAAACCACAACCCGAACGTCCTGACTTTC.

The CDR3 loop reads CSARGLVGYNEQFF. CDR3 nucleotides: TGCAGCGCTCGAGGACTAGTGGGCTACAATGAGCAGTTCTTC. The genes are TRBV29-1 and TRBJ2-1, with TRBD2 identical over 7 bases. The germline gives CDR1 SQVTM, CDR2 ANQGSEA. With V trimmed by 7 bases and J by 3 bases, 9 bases remained unmatched. The CDR3 totals 14 residues.

In DNA, the CDR3 is TGTGCCAGCAGCCTTGTGGGACGCACAGATACGCAGTATTTT. Translation: CASSLVGRTDTQYF. The chain couples TRBV4-2 to TRBJ2-3, with D perhaps matching TRBD1 or TRBD2 (5 bases each). There are 14 residues in the CDR3. The germline gives CDR1 LGHNA, CDR2 YNFKEQ. V was pared by 4 bases and J by 1 base, with 9 bases between.

The CDR3 reads CASNPSRNTEAFF. CDR3 in DNA: TGTGCCAGCAACCCTAGTAGGAACACTGAAGCTTTCTTT. J is TRBJ1-1 and V is TRBV4-2, with D unresolved. This CDR3 contains 13 residues. Per the germline V gene, CDR1 is LGHNA and CDR2 is YNFKEQ. V lost 7 bases to trimming and J lost 1 base, with 10 bases between them.

The gene calls are TRBV11-2 and TRBJ1-2; D gene ambiguous. Germline V gene data show CDR1 as SGHAT and CDR2 as FQNNGV. The length of the CDR3 is 13 residues. V was trimmed by 1 base and J by 4 bases, leaving 7 bases between them. The CDR3 sequence is CASSLGAIYGYTF. The CDR3 DNA follows: TGTGCCAGCAGCTTAGGGGCAATCTATGGCTACACCTTC.

The chain combines TRBV28 with TRBJ2-5; the D is unclear. The germline V and J ends were trimmed by 5 bases and 5 bases, with 6 bases remaining between them. The CDR3 is made up of 11 amino acids. Germline V gives CDR1 MDHEN, CDR2 SYDVKM. CDR3: CASSRRETQYF. Here the CDR3 DNA reads TGTGCCAGCAGTCGCCGGGAGACCCAGTACTTC.

The V call is TRBV30, the J call TRBJ2-5; D possibly corresponds to TRBD1 (6 bases). This CDR3 is 15 amino acids long. V dropped 3 bases and J dropped 5 bases, with 19 bases sitting between them. Germline CDR1 GTSNPN, CDR2 SVGIG (reference sequence). The CDR3 sequence: CAWSEDPGVGETQYF. As DNA, the CDR3 is TGTGCCTGGAGCGAGGATCCAGGGGTGGGGGAGACCCAGTACTTC.

The chain has TRBV4-2 and TRBJ2-3; 12 bases agree with TRBD2. The CDR3 length is 16 residues. From germline, CDR1 is LGHNA and CDR2 YNFKEQ. The trim removed 2 bases at V and 0 bases at J, leaving 0 bases unmatched. This chain's CDR3 is CASSQLAGGSTDTQYF. CDR3 in DNA: TGTGCCAGCAGCCAACTAGCGGGGGGGAGCACAGATACGCAGTATTTT.